The 26 T cell receptor beta chains given below trace back to one sample, sequenced in a study of cytomegalovirus exposure and HLA in healthy donors. In the PCR, 60 Vbeta and 13 Jbeta primers were used. Repertoires were generated with immunoSEQ multiplex PCR, while TCRdb's copy carries only in-frame clones and drops some. The sample lists 40,000 or so clones, about 78% occurring once. Sequencing used PBMCs. Receptors were obtained from a woman under 40 in good health and CMV-seronegative.

Only a few counts were recorded for this clone. The rearrangement links TRBV11-3 to TRBJ2-1, with D maybe TRBD2 (6 bases). Looked up from germline, CDR1 is SGHNT and CDR2 is YENEEA. The length of the CDR3 is 14 residues. Trimming removed 3 bases from V and 0 bases from J, with 6 bases in between. The CDR3 protein is CASSFGGSYNEQFF. DNA for the CDR3: TGTGCCAGCAGCTTCGGGGGCTCCTACAATGAGCAGTTCTTC.

This clone was detected once. This chain connects TRBV30 to TRBJ2-5; 8 bases agree with TRBD2. CDR3 length: 14 amino acids. Trimming cost V 8 bases and J 5 bases; bases outside gene matches: 13. CDR1 and CDR2 from the germline V gene are GTSNPN and SVGIG (reference sequence). The CDR3 reads CARPGLVARETQYF. The CDR3 bases are TGTGCCCGCCCGGGACTAGTAGCACGGGAGACCCAGTACTTC.

A few counts support this clone. This chain uses TRBV4-1 with TRBJ1-1; D is ambiguous. The CDR3 spans 13 residues. The germline V gene has CDR1 MGHRA and CDR2 YSYEKL. The germline V and J ends were trimmed by 0 bases and 2 bases, with 4 bases remaining between them. CDR3 sequence: CASSQDVNTEAFF. CDR3 sequence (DNA): TGCGCCAGCAGCCAAGATGTAAACACTGAAGCTTTCTTT.

CDR3 bases: TGTGCCAGCAGTTCCCGGACAGGGGCGGGAGATACGCAGTATTTT. Translated, it gives CASSSRTGAGDTQYF. This sequence joins TRBV2 and TRBJ2-3, with TRBD1 identical over 9 bases. The CDR3 is 15 residues long. Germline CDR1 and CDR2: SNHLY and FYNNEI. V gave up 5 bases and J gave up 5 bases; unmatched junction bases: 8.

This clone was found a few times. V gene TRBV28 combines with J gene TRBJ1-5; D might be TRBD1 (5 bases). This CDR3 has 12 amino acids. V was shortened by 4 bases and J by 7 bases, with 8 bases between the two germline ends. Germline-derived CDR1 and CDR2 are MDHEN and SYDVKM. The CDR3 DNA reads as TGTGCCAGCAGTTCAGGGCGGCAGCCCCAGCATTTT. Amino acid sequence: CASSSGRQPQHF.

The chain employs TRBV5-4 and TRBJ2-7; 8 bases agree with TRBD1. J lost 5 bases, V lost 3 bases, and 10 bases had no gene match. Germline CDR1 reads SGHNT; CDR2 reads YYREEE (reference sequence). The CDR3 extends over 15 amino acids. This CDR3 reads CASSYQDRVKNEQYF. The CDR3 nucleotides read TGTGCCAGCAGCTACCAGGACAGGGTGAAAAACGAGCAGTACTTC.

The chain carries TRBV2 and TRBJ1-5; D is uncertain. Germline CDR1 reads SNHLY; CDR2 reads FYNNEI. The V end lost 6 bases, the J end lost 6 bases, and 9 bases lay between the germline ends. The CDR3 is made up of 12 amino acids. CDR3 amino acids: CASRDHSQPQHF. Here the CDR3 DNA reads TGTGCCAGCAGAGATCATAGTCAGCCCCAGCATTTT.

This clone occurred once. This chain joins TRBV29-1 and TRBJ2-1; 10 positions agree with TRBD1. The germline V gene has CDR1 SQVTM and CDR2 ANQGSEA. V was pared by 4 bases and J by 0 bases, with 6 bases of the junction left unmatched. This CDR3 comprises 16 residues. For the CDR3, the DNA is TGCAGCGTTGTAAGGGACAGGGGAAGCTCCTACAATGAGCAGTTCTTC. Encoded protein: CSVVRDRGSSYNEQFF.

This clone was detected only a few times. The V and J genes are TRBV5-1 and TRBJ2-7; TRBD1 matches at 9 bases. Germline CDR1 SGHRS, CDR2 YFSETQ. The CDR3 runs to 14 residues. V gave up 5 bases and J gave up 2 bases; unmatched junction bases: 5. The CDR3 DNA is TGCGCCAGCAGAAAGGGACAGGGAGCCTACGAGCAGTACTTC. Translated: CASRKGQGAYEQYF. The full variable domain, in which reference TRBV5-1 and TRBJ2-7 provide the parts outside the CDR3, is KAGVTQTPRYLIKTRGQQVTLSCSPISGHRSVSWYQQTPGQGLQFLFEYFSETQRNKGNFPGRFSGRQFSNSRSEMNVSTLELGDSALYLCASRKGQGAYEQYFGPGTRLTVT.

This chain connects TRBV28 to TRBJ2-3; TRBD1 aligns across 10 bases. Germline V CDR1 and CDR2: MDHEN, SYDVKM. The V segment lost 3 bases and the J segment 7 bases; nucleotides outside the gene matches: 4. The CDR3 runs 14 residues. CDR3 coding DNA: TGTGCCAGCAGTTTCTGGACAGGGGGAAATACGCAGTATTTT. Its translation: CASSFWTGGNTQYF.

A remark on this clone: The junction differs from germline at one of its ends, possibly a read error. This chain links TRBV9 with TRBJ2-1; D ambiguous. The CDR3 consists of 14 residues. CDR1 and CDR2 (germline): SGDLS, YYNGEE. The CDR3 DNA is TGTGCAAGCACGTCGACAAGCTCCTACAATGAGCAGTTCTTC. It encodes CASTSTSSYNEQFF.

This chain connects TRBV6-6 to TRBJ2-5; the match to TRBD2 covers 10 bases. The CDR3 extends over 13 amino acids. From germline, CDR1 is MNHNY and CDR2 SVGAGI (reference sequence). V dropped 8 bases and J dropped 3; count of bases not matched to a gene: 3. The CDR3 loop is CASCLAGEETQYF. In DNA form, the CDR3 reads TGTGCCAGCTGCCTAGCGGGGGAAGAGACCCAGTACTTC.

This clone was seen only once. The V gene is TRBV6-6, the J gene TRBJ2-7; TRBD1 is a possible D gene (5 bases). Trimming pared 0 bases from V and 4 bases from J, leaving 10 bases between. CDR1 and CDR2 from the germline V gene are MNHNY and SVGAGI (reference sequence). This CDR3 contains 14 residues. The DNA of the CDR3 is TGTGCCAGCAGTTACTCCAACAGGCAATACGAGCAGTACTTC. It yields the protein CASSYSNRQYEQYF.

This clone was detected only once. J is TRBJ2-5 and V is TRBV7-2, with D possibly TRBD2 on 6 matching bases. The CDR3 covers 14 residues. Germline assignment: CDR1 SGHTA and CDR2 FQGNSA. V was clipped by 0 bases and J by 5 bases, with 10 bases between them. The CDR3: CASSLARGTETQYF. CDR3 DNA: TGTGCCAGCAGCTTAGCCCGCGGGACTGAGACCCAGTACTTC. Full variable domain (outside the CDR3, taken from reference TRBV7-2 and TRBJ2-5): GAGVSQSPSNKVTEKGKDVELRCDPISGHTALYWYRQSLGQGLEFLIYFQGNSAPDKSGLPSDRFSAERTGGSVSTLTIQRTQQEDSAVYLCASSLARGTETQYFGPGTRLLVL.

The chain employs TRBV6-5 and TRBJ2-7, with 9 nucleotides matching TRBD1. Germline CDR1 and CDR2: MNHEY and SVGAGI. V shed 5 bases, J shed 3 bases, and the junction held 5 bases outside the gene matches. This CDR3 region has 14 residues. CDR3 nucleotide sequence: TGTGCCAGCAGTCCGGGACAGGGAAACTACGAGCAGTACTTC. It specifies CASSPGQGNYEQYF.

This chain connects TRBV7-2 to TRBJ1-5, with D unresolved. Germline V CDR1 and CDR2: SGHTA, FQGNSA. The length of the CDR3 is 13 residues. V was trimmed by 5 bases and J by 6 bases, leaving 11 bases between them. CDR3 residues: CASSPTRGQPQHF. In DNA, the CDR3 is TGTGCCAGCAGCCCCACTCGGGGTCAGCCCCAGCATTTT.

This sequence joins TRBV6-5 and TRBJ2-3; 8 nucleotides match TRBD2. The CDR3 extends over 14 amino acids. Germline V CDR1 and CDR2: MNHEY, SVGAGI. V dropped 3 bases and J dropped 6; count of bases not matched to a gene: 5. CDR3 sequence reads: CASSYQREPDTQYF. The CDR3 DNA reads as TGTGCCAGCAGTTATCAGCGGGAGCCCGATACGCAGTATTTT.

CDR3 loop: CASSYTGHPYQETQYF. DNA for the CDR3: TGCGCCAGCAGCTACACAGGGCACCCGTACCAAGAGACCCAGTACTTC. The V and J genes are TRBV5-1 and TRBJ2-5, with D perhaps matching TRBD1 (6 bases). The V gene's germline CDR1 is SGHRS and CDR2 YFSETQ. V dropped 3 bases and J dropped 0 bases, with 15 bases sitting between them. The CDR3 extends over 16 amino acids. The full variable domain, rest sourced from reference TRBV5-1 and TRBJ2-5, is KAGVTQTPRYLIKTRGQQVTLSCSPISGHRSVSWYQQTPGQGLQFLFEYFSETQRNKGNFPGRFSGRQFSNSRSEMNVSTLELGDSALYLCASSYTGHPYQETQYFGPGTRLLVL.

V usage is TRBV5-1 and J usage is TRBJ2-7; the D gene is possibly TRBD2 (5 bases). Germline CDR1 SGHRS, CDR2 YFSETQ. The CDR3 contains 16 residues. V lost 4 bases to trimming and J lost 0 bases, with 17 bases between them. Here the CDR3 reads CASSQIGLGASYEQYF. In DNA form, the CDR3 reads TGCGCCAGCAGCCAAATAGGCCTGGGAGCCTCCTACGAGCAGTACTTC.

The table lists this clone with a few counts. The CDR3: CASSDSVGTSGYTF. The CDR3, as DNA: TGTGCCAGCAGTGATTCTGTCGGTACGAGTGGCTACACCTTC. V and J are TRBV6-1 and TRBJ1-2; D is unresolved. CDR1 MNHNS and CDR2 SASEGT come from the germline V gene. The CDR3 runs to 14 residues. With 3 bases removed from V and 7 bases from J, the gap between germline ends came to 15 bases.

The chain carries TRBV7-9 and TRBJ2-7, with TRBD2 identical over 8 bases. The germline gives CDR1 SEHNR, CDR2 FQNEAQ (reference sequence). Losses at the gene ends were 5 bases for V and 7 bases for J; bases not matched to a gene: 4. The CDR3 covers 12 residues. CDR3 amino acids: CASSLSGSEQYF. CDR3 DNA sequence: TGTGCCAGCAGCCTAAGCGGGAGTGAGCAGTACTTC.

This clone occurred once. The CDR3 coding sequence is TGTGCCAGCAGTTACTTTGCTAGCGGGACGGGCGGGGAGCTGTTTTTT. It is translated as CASSYFASGTGGELFF. The V and J genes are TRBV6-5 and TRBJ2-2; the match to TRBD2 covers 9 bases. Germline V CDR1 and CDR2: MNHEY, SVGAGI. The CDR3 has 16 amino acids. V lost 1 base, J lost 7 bases, and 7 bases stayed unmatched.

This clone has only a few counts. A read error may produce the germline difference seen at one junction end. The chain employs TRBV7-2 and TRBJ2-5, with 8 bases identical to TRBD2. CDR3 length equals 17 residues. The germline gives CDR1 SGHTA, CDR2 FQGNSA. DNA of the CDR3: TGTGCCAGCACCTTACGTGGGAGCGGGGGATCCCAAGAGACCCAGTACTTC. It translates to CASTLRGSGGSQETQYF. Looking up the rest from reference TRBV7-2 and TRBJ2-5 gives the full variable domain: GAGVSQSPSNKVTEKGKDVELRCDPISGHTALYWYRQSLGQGLEFLIYFQGNSAPDKSGLPSDRFSAERTGGSVSTLTIQRTQQEDSAVYLCASTLRGSGGSQETQYFGPGTRLLVL.

This clone was observed a single time. The chain carries TRBV29-1 and TRBJ1-5; 10 nucleotides agree with TRBD1. The CDR3 has 13 amino acids. J lost 5 bases, V lost 6 bases, and 4 bases had no gene match. Per germline, CDR1 SQVTM and CDR2 ANQGSEA. In DNA form, the CDR3 reads TGCAGCGTGGGGGACAGGGGCCATCAGCCCCAGCATTTT. Translated: CSVGDRGHQPQHF.

The genes are TRBV6-1 and TRBJ2-7, with 7 bases fitting TRBD1. Losses at the gene ends were 5 bases for V and 2 bases for J; bases not matched to a gene: 6. CDR3 length equals 14 residues. Per the germline V gene, CDR1 is MNHNS and CDR2 is SASEGT. This chain's CDR3 is CASSNAGTAYEQYF. The CDR3 DNA is TGTGCCAGCAGTAACGCCGGGACAGCCTACGAGCAGTACTTC.

The gene calls are TRBV30 and TRBJ2-6; D is uncertain. The CDR3 loop spans 15 amino acids. The ends were cut back, 3 bases at V and 0 bases at J, with 9 bases in the middle. Germline assignment: CDR1 GTSNPN and CDR2 SVGIG (reference sequence). CDR3 in amino acids: CAWSDWVSGANVLTF. The CDR3 coding sequence is TGTGCCTGGAGCGACTGGGTCTCTGGGGCCAACGTCCTGACTTTC.